Sequencing of this TCR beta chain was carried out in a study of identical twins. Study observations and caveats: Researchers reported excess low generation probability among twin-shared out-of-frame alpha sequences.

Per the germline V gene, CDR1 is SGHRS and CDR2 is YFSETQ. Trimming cost V 4 bases and J 4 bases, with 15 bases left between them. This CDR3 comprises 16 residues. This clonotype has more than one count but fewer than ten. Its antigen is not known. TCRdb processed the 5' RACE reads anew with MiXCR; each CDR3 protein has one entry. This sample yields about 690,000 distinct CDR3 sequences, of which 5.5% to 6.5% are seen a single time; about 2% belongs to the top ten. The genes are TRBV5-1 and TRBJ2-6; D uncertain. The TCR was taken from a young man in good health. Sequences were obtained from naive T cells sorted from blood. The CDR3 region is CASSLDSARGANVLTF. In DNA form, the CDR3 reads TGCGCCAGCAGCCTGGATTCGGCGCGGGGGGCCAACGTCCTGACTTTC.